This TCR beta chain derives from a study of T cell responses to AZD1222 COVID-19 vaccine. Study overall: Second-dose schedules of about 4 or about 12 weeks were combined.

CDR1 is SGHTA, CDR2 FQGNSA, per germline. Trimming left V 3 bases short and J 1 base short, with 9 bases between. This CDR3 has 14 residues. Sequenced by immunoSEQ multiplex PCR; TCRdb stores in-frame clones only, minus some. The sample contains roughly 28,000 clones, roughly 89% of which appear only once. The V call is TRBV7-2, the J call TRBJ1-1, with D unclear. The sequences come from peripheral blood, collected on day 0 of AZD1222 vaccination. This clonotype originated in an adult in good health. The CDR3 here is CASSFGSANTEAFF. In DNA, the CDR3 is TGTGCCAGCAGCTTCGGGTCGGCGAACACTGAAGCTTTCTTT.